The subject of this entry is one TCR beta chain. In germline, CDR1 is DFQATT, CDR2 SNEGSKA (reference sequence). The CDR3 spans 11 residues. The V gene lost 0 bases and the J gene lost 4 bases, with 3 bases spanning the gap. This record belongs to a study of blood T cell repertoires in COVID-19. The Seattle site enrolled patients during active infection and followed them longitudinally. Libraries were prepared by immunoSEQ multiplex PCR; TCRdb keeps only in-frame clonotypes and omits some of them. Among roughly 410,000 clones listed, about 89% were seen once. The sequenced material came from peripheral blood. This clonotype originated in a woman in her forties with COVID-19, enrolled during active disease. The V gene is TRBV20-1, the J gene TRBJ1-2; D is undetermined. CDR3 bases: TGCAGTGCTAGAGACATCTATGGCTACACCTTC. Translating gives CSARDIYGYTF.